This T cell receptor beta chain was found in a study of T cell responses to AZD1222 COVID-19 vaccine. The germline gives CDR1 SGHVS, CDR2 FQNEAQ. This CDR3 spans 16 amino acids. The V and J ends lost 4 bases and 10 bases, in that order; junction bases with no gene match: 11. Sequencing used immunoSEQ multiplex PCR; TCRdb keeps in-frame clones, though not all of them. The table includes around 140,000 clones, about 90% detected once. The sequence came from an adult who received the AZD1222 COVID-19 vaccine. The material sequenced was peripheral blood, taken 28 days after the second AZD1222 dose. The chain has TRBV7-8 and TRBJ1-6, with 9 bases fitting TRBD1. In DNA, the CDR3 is TGTGCCAGCAGCTCTACTTGGACAGGGGCTAGGTCACCCCTCCACTTT. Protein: CASSSTWTGARSPLHF.